This T cell receptor (beta chain) appears in the sequencing data of a study of shared clonotypes between healthy human individuals. This clone showed up just once. Its antigen is unknown. General observations from the study: Represented diversity, genetic and exposure-history alike, was limited by few donors. Investigators collected only blood, and repertoires in tissues likely differ.

Sequencing was at deep level. The protocol was immunoSEQ multiplex PCR, while the TCRdb copy is restricted to in-frame clones and leaves out a portion. The data hold approximately 810,000 clones, with around 93% observed a single time. CD45RO negativity and positive selection for CCR7 defined naive CD8 cells, a population that excluded terminally differentiated effector memory CD45RA+ cells. The donors were all Caucasian adults (living in Nashville, Tennessee). This receptor was obtained from a man aged 30 to 39 in good health. Sequenced input: naive CD8+ T cells sorted from blood.

The CDR3 coding sequence is TGTGCCAGCAGTTTCAGACCGGGACAGGGAGAATATGGCTACACCTTC. It specifies CASSFRPGQGEYGYTF. This chain uses TRBV6-5 with TRBJ1-2; 9 bases match TRBD1. Germline CDR1 MNHEY, CDR2 SVGAGI. The CDR3 totals 16 residues. After removal of 4 bases from V and 5 bases from J, the junction contained 11 bases not matched to a gene.